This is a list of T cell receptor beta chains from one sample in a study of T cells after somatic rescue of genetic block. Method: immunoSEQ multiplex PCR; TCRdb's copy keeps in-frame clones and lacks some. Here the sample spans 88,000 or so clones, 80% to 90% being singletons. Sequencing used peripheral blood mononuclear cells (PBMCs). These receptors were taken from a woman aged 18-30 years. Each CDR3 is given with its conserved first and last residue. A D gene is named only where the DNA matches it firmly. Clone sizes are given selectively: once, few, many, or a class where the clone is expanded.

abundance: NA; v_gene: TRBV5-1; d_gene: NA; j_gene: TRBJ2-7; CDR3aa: CASSLGHGEPSYEQYF; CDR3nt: TGCGCCAGCAGCCTAGGACACGGGGAGCCCTCCTACGAGCAGTACTTC
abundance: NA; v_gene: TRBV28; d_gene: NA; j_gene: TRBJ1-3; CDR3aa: CASSLLIGSSGNTIYF; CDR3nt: TGTGCCAGCAGTTTACTTATAGGGTCTTCTGGAAACACCATATATTTT
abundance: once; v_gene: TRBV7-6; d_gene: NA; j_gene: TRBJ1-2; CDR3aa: CASSSGANLNYGYTF; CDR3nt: TGTGCCAGCAGCTCCGGGGCTAACCTTAACTATGGCTACACCTTC
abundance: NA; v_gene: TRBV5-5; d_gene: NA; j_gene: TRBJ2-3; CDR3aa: CASSTYTVASTDTQYF; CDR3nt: TGTGCCAGCAGTACGTACACGGTGGCTAGCACAGATACGCAGTATTTT
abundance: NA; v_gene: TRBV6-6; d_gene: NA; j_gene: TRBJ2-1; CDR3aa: CASSLEGYNEQFF; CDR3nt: TGTGCCAGCAGTTTAGAAGGGTACAATGAGCAGTTCTTC
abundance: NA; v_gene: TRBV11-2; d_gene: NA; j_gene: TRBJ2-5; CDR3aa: CASSSTEQETQYF; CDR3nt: TGTGCCAGCAGTTCGACAGAACAAGAGACCCAGTACTTC
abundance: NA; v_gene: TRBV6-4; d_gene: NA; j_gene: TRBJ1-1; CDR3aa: CASRTVAGSEAFF; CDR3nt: TGTGCCAGCAGAACAGTCGCTGGGTCTGAAGCTTTCTTT
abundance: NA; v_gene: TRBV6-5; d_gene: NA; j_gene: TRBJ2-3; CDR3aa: CASQVGGIADTQYF; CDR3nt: TGTGCCAGCCAGGTCGGGGGCATAGCAGATACGCAGTATTTT
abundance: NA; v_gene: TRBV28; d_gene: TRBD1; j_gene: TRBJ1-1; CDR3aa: CASSLSGGTEAFF; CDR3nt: TGTGCCAGCAGTTTATCAGGGGGCACTGAAGCTTTCTTT
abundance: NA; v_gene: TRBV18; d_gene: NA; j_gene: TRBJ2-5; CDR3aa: CASSPYHQETQYF; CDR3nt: TGTGCCAGCTCACCGTACCACCAAGAGACCCAGTACTTC
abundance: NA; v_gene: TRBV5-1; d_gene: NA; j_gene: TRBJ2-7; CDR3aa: CASSLAGKGVYEQYF; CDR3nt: TGCGCCAGCAGCTTGGCGGGCAAGGGGGTATACGAGCAGTACTTC
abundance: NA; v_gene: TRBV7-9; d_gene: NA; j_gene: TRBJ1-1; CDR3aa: CASSHSLLGAFF; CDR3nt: TGTGCCAGCAGCCATAGCCTCCTTGGAGCTTTCTTT
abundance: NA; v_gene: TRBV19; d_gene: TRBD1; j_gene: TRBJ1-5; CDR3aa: CASSPDRAWNQPQHF; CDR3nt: TGTGCCAGTAGTCCGGACAGGGCTTGGAATCAGCCCCAGCATTTT
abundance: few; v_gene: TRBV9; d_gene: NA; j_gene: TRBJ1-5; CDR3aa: CASSVGPGDQPQHF; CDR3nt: TGTGCCAGCAGCGTAGGGCCAGGGGATCAGCCCCAGCATTTT
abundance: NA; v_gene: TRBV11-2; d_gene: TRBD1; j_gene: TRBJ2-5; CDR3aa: CASSGRGGTESQETQYF; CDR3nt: TGTGCCAGCAGCGGAAGAGGTGGGACAGAATCCCAAGAGACCCAGTACTTC